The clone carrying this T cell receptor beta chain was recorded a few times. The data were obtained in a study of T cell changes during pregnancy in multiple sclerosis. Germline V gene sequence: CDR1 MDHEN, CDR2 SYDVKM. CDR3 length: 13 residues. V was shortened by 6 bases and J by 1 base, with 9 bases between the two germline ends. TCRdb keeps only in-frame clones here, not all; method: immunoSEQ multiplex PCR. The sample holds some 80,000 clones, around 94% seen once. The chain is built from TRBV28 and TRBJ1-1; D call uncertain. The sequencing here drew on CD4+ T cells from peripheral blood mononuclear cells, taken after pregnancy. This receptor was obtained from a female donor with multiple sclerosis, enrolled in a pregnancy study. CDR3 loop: CASSPGSNTEAFF. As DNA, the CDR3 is TGTGCCAGCAGCCCAGGATCGAACACTGAAGCTTTCTTT.